This TCR beta chain was recovered during a study of shared clonotypes between healthy human individuals. The study, taken as a whole, reports: Researchers sampled blood only, noting tissue repertoires likely differ.

On this clone: Its antigen is currently unknown.

An assay was performed, and its level was deep. This table comes from immunoSEQ multiplex PCR, and its TCRdb copy is limited to in-frame clones, with some not included. The sample shows 2 million or so clones, less than 95% of them seen only once. Selected positively for CCR7 and CD45RO-negative, naive CD8 cells excluded terminally differentiated effector memory CD45RA+ cells. The CDR3 spans 12 residues. V lost 2 bases and J 7 bases, leaving 9 bases between the germline ends. The germline V gene has CDR1 SGHTA and CDR2 FQGNSA. The gene calls are TRBV7-2 and TRBJ2-7, with no clear D. This sequence was found in a man aged 18 to 30 in good health. Sequencing input: naive CD8+ T cells sorted from blood. The CDR3 DNA sequence: TGTGCCAGCAGCTTATCCGCTAGAGAGCAGTACTTC. Its translation is CASSLSAREQYF.